This TCR beta chain comes out of a study of cytomegalovirus exposure and HLA in healthy donors. Study-level results: A prior analysis recorded that most TCR beta V segments were productive about 87% or about 30% of the time. Indistinguishable V segments, including TRBV6-2 and TRBV6-3, were excluded. A later analysis reportedly identified an Asian-associated ancestry cluster as carrying fewer N-insertions than the roughly 670-donor mean.

This clone was counted between two and nine times. Its antigen is undetermined. V was clipped by 3 bases and J by 3 bases; unmatched bases: 4. This CDR3 region has 15 residues. CDR1 MNHEY and CDR2 SMNVEV come from the germline V gene (reference sequence). 60 Vbeta and 13 Jbeta primers were used in PCR. Some clones are missing from TCRdb's copy, which holds only in-frame ones; the method was immunoSEQ multiplex PCR. Among 120,000 to 150,000 clones listed, more than 60% were seen once. The TCR sequence derives from a male donor in good health and CMV-seronegative. The chain joins TRBV27 to TRBJ2-3; TRBD2 matches at 9 bases. Sequencing was done on a sample of PBMCs. DNA of the CDR3: TGTGCCAGCAGTTTCATTAGCGGGGGAACAGATACGCAGTATTTT. It specifies CASSFISGGTDTQYF.